The 20 T cell receptor beta chains below all came from one sample that was sequenced in a study of blood T cell repertoires in COVID-19. Produced via immunoSEQ multiplex PCR; TCRdb's table is partial and in-frame only. The sample carries fewer than 250,000 clones, roughly nine tenths recorded once. The sequencing sample was made of peripheral blood. The receptor source for this set is a woman between 50 and 59 years old with acute or convalescent COVID-19.

The genes are TRBV11-3 and TRBJ2-2; 7 positions match TRBD2. The germline V gene encodes CDR1 SGHNT and CDR2 YENEEA. The length of the CDR3 is 14 residues. With 5 bases clipped from V and 5 bases from J, the junction kept 5 bases outside the gene matches. This CDR3 is CASSAGVETGELFF. In DNA form, the CDR3 reads TGTGCCAGCAGCGCGGGGGTAGAGACCGGGGAGCTGTTTTTT.

The chain recombines TRBV24-1 with TRBJ2-3, with a weak D call TRBD2 (7 bases). Germline V gives CDR1 KGHDR, CDR2 SFDVKD. The V gene lost 4 bases and the J gene lost 5 bases, with 24 bases spanning the gap. The CDR3 is 18 residues long. CDR3 nucleotide sequence: TGTGCCACCAGTGACCCTTCAGGGGCACCGGGAGGCGAAGATACGCAGTATTTT. This sequence encodes CATSDPSGAPGGEDTQYF.

This chain connects TRBV2 to TRBJ2-5, with 8 bases fitting TRBD1. The V segment lost 6 bases and the J segment 5 bases; nucleotides outside the gene matches: 8. Germline CDR1 is SNHLY and CDR2 is FYNNEI. This CDR3 spans 14 amino acids. The CDR3 sequence: CASRETGVGETQYF. CDR3 DNA sequence: TGTGCCAGCAGGGAGACAGGGGTCGGGGAGACCCAGTACTTC.

The chain employs TRBV5-6 and TRBJ2-3; tentative D call: TRBD1 (6 bases). The CDR3 runs to 14 residues. V was clipped by 1 base and J by 4 bases, with 10 bases between them. Germline CDR1 reads SGHDT; CDR2 reads YYEEEE. In DNA, the CDR3 is TGTGCCAGCAGCTTGAGGGCAGGGGCAGATACGCAGTATTTT. Residues: CASSLRAGADTQYF.

The chain carries TRBV7-9 and TRBJ1-2; 9 positions match TRBD1. The CDR3 length is 13 residues. V dropped 3 bases and J dropped 4; count of bases not matched to a gene: 0. Germline loops: CDR1 SEHNR, CDR2 FQNEAQ (reference sequence). The CDR3 is CASSLGQGYGYTF. The CDR3 bases are TGTGCCAGCAGCTTGGGACAGGGCTATGGCTACACCTTC.

The J gene is TRBJ1-2, the V gene TRBV4-3; D remains ambiguous. The CDR3 runs 18 residues. The V end was cut by 0 bases, the J end by 8 bases, with 25 bases between. Per the germline V gene, CDR1 is LGHNA and CDR2 is YSLEER. CDR3: CASSQESLGGVPATGYTF. The CDR3 nucleotides are TGCGCCAGCAGCCAAGAGAGCTTAGGAGGAGTGCCCGCCACGGGCTACACCTTC.

The chain links TRBV29-1 to TRBJ1-1, with D maybe TRBD1 (6 bases). Germline V gives CDR1 SQVTM, CDR2 ANQGSEA. V was clipped by 7 bases and J by 4 bases, with 16 bases between them. This CDR3 has 13 residues. CDR3 nucleotide sequence: TGCAGCGCCCTACAGGGAAAAAGCACTGAAGCTTTCTTT. Translation: CSALQGKSTEAFF. Looking up the rest from reference TRBV29-1 and TRBJ1-1 gives the full variable domain: SAVISQKPSRDICQRGTSLTIQCQVDSQVTMMFWYRQQPGQSLTLIATANQGSEATYESGFVIDKFPISRPNLTFSTLTVSNMSPEDSSIYLCSALQGKSTEAFFGQGTRLTVV.

The chain uses TRBV5-6 and TRBJ2-7, with 9 bases lining up with TRBD2. V dropped 5 bases and J dropped 4; count of bases not matched to a gene: 7. Per the germline V gene, CDR1 is SGHDT and CDR2 is YYEEEE. CDR3 length equals 14 residues. The CDR3 spells CASSPGTSWYEQYF. CDR3 DNA: TGTGCCAGCAGTCCCGGGACTAGCTGGTACGAGCAGTACTTC.

This clone was counted a single time. In the same sample, other DNA sequences code for this CDR3. The gene calls are TRBV5-6 and TRBJ1-1; D remains ambiguous. Trimming left V 4 bases short and J 1 base short, with 8 bases between. Germline loops: CDR1 SGHDT, CDR2 YYEEEE. The CDR3 totals 13 residues. CDR3 loop: CASSLTANTEAFF. The CDR3 coding sequence is TGTGCCAGCAGCCTAACAGCGAACACTGAAGCTTTCTTT.

Here the CDR3 reads CASNDKTAGSFPYNEQFF. CDR3 bases: TGTGCCAGCAACGACAAAACAGCGGGTTCCTTTCCCTACAATGAGCAGTTCTTC. This sequence joins TRBV7-9 and TRBJ2-1; TRBD2 is a possible D gene (6 bases). The CDR3 runs to 18 residues. CDR1 and CDR2 from the germline V gene are SEHNR and FQNEAQ (reference sequence). The V end lost 7 bases, the J end lost 2 bases, and 24 bases lay between the germline ends.

V gene TRBV3-1 (or the pseudogene TRBV3-2) combines with J gene TRBJ1-2; D not resolved. The CDR3 covers 13 residues. Germline V gene sequence: CDR1 LGHDT, CDR2 YNNKEL (reference sequence). The ends were cut back, 1 base at V and 4 bases at J, with 7 bases in the middle. CDR3 amino acids: CASSQAGVYGYTF. The CDR3 DNA reads TGTGCCAGCAGCCAAGCAGGCGTCTATGGCTACACCTTC.

The chain joins TRBV7-2 to TRBJ2-1, with 7 bases identical to TRBD2. Germline CDR1 reads SGHTA; CDR2 reads FQGNSA. V was clipped by 5 bases and J by 0 bases; unmatched bases: 4. The CDR3 runs 15 residues. The CDR3 DNA reads TGTGCCAGCAGCCCGGGCGGGAGCTCCTACAATGAGCAGTTCTTC. It translates to CASSPGGSSYNEQFF.

J is TRBJ2-2 and V is TRBV5-4; D perhaps matches TRBD1 (5 bases). The CDR3 extends over 13 amino acids. CDR1 is SGHNT and CDR2 is YYREEE in the germline V gene (reference sequence). V was clipped by 3 bases and J by 6 bases, with 9 bases between them. As DNA, the CDR3 is TGTGCCAGCAGCTCAGGACAATCCGGGGAGCTGTTTTTT. Its translation: CASSSGQSGELFF. The full variable domain, with the rest looked up from reference TRBV5-4 and TRBJ2-2, is ETGVTQSPTHLIKTRGQQVTLRCSSQSGHNTVSWYQQALGQGPQFIFQYYREEENGRGNFPPRFSGLQFPNYSSELNVNALELDDSALYLCASSSGQSGELFFGEGSRLTVL.

This clone appeared a single time. The V gene is TRBV2, the J gene TRBJ1-2; 8 bases fit TRBD1. Germline CDR1 reads SNHLY; CDR2 reads FYNNEI. V lost 6 bases to trimming and J lost 3 bases; unmatched junction nucleotides: 15. The CDR3 contains 17 residues. The CDR3 here is CASRYLGRGRIDYGYTF. CDR3 coding DNA: TGTGCCAGCAGATACTTGGGCAGGGGGCGCATTGACTATGGCTACACCTTC.

This chain joins TRBV5-1 and TRBJ1-2; possibly TRBD1 for D (5 bases). V gave up 4 bases and J gave up 8 bases, with 12 bases separating them. The CDR3 length is 12 residues. Germline V lookup: CDR1 SGHRS, CDR2 YFSETQ. The CDR3 region has the DNA TGCGCCAGCAGCAGCACAGGTTACGGCTACACCTTC. Its translation is CASSSTGYGYTF.

The sample holds one count of this clone. The chain links TRBV7-9 to TRBJ1-2; 7 bases fit TRBD1. CDR3 length: 17 residues. Unmatched junction bases numbered 12, after V lost 2 bases and J lost 3 bases. The germline V gene has CDR1 SEHNR and CDR2 FQNEAQ (reference sequence). For the CDR3, the DNA is TGTGCCAGCAGCTTAAACCCGGGACAGATTCTGTACTATGGCTACACCTTC. This codes for CASSLNPGQILYYGYTF.

This chain uses TRBV9 with TRBJ1-3; a possible D gene is TRBD1 (5 bases). The CDR3 is 14 amino acids. From germline, CDR1 is SGDLS and CDR2 YYNGEE. Deletions cut 3 bases from V and 0 bases from J, with 7 bases between. Here the CDR3 reads CASSGQFSGNTIYF. The CDR3 DNA reads as TGTGCCAGCAGCGGACAGTTCTCTGGAAACACCATATATTTT.

The V and J genes are TRBV28 and TRBJ2-5; 12 nucleotides line up with TRBD2. This CDR3 is built from 17 residues. Germline V gives CDR1 MDHEN, CDR2 SYDVKM. J lost 4 bases, V lost 7 bases, and 13 bases had no gene match. For the CDR3, the DNA is TGTGCCAGCACCTCCGGACTAGCGGGAAGGGGGGTAGAGACCCAGTACTTC. Translation: CASTSGLAGRGVETQYF.

V is TRBV5-6 and J is TRBJ2-2; 7 bases align to TRBD2. Germline-derived CDR1 and CDR2 are SGHDT and YYEEEE. V was pared by 6 bases and J by 5 bases, with 4 bases of the junction left unmatched. The CDR3 spans 13 residues. CDR3: CASTLAVTGELFF. CDR3 nucleotide sequence: TGTGCCAGCACCCTAGCGGTTACCGGGGAGCTGTTTTTT.

As regards this clone: With a much larger clone just one base away, this may be a read error. This chain uses TRBV30 with TRBJ1-1, with 7 bases lining up with TRBD1. CDR1 is GTSNPN and CDR2 is SVGIG in the germline V gene (reference sequence). The length of the CDR3 is 13 residues. J was trimmed by 1 base and V by 3 bases; bases with no gene match: 2. CDR3 nucleotide sequence: TGTGCCTGGAGGGGACAGCCGAACACTGAAGCTTTCTTT. The encoded protein is CAWRGQPNTEAFF.